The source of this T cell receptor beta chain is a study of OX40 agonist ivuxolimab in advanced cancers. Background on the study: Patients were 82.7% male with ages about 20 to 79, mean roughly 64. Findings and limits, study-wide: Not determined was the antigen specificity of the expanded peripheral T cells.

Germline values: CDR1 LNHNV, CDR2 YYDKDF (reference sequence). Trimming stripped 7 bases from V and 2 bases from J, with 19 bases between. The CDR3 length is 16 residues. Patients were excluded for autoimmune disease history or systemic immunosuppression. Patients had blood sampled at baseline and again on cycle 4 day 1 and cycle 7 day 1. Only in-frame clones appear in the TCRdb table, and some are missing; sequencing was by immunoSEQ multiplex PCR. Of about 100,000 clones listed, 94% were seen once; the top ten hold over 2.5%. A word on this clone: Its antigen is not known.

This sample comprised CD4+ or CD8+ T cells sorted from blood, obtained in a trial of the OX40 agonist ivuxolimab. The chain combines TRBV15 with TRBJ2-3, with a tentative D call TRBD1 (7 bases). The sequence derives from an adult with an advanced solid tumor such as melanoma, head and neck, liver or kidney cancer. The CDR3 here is CATNSRGAGLTDTQYF. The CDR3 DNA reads TGTGCCACCAACAGCAGGGGGGCAGGGCTCACAGATACGCAGTATTTT.